This is a list of T cell receptor beta chains from one sample in a study of technical replicates of blood from several donors. Assay used: immunoSEQ multiplex PCR; TCRdb lists only in-frame clones, some missing. The table has roughly 79,000 clones, 96% seen once; the top ten hold about 0.41%. Source material: T cells isolated from PBMCs. The receptors here all came from a human donor in good health. Each CDR3 is given with its conserved first and last residue. The order of the fields is CDR3 DNA, CDR3 protein, clone size, D gene, V gene, J gene. D genes are given only for firm matches. Size is stated for part of the rows, as once, few or many counts, or as a class when the clone is expanded.

TGTGCCAGCAGCCGACTGCAGTACAATGAGCAGTTCTTC,CASSRLQYNEQFF,-,-,TRBV6-5,TRBJ2-1
TGTGCCAGCAGCACCGGGACTAGCGAATCCTACGAGCAGTACTTC,CASSTGTSESYEQYF,-,TRBD2,TRBV7-9,TRBJ2-7
TGTGCCAGCAGTTATTCGCAAGCAACTCAAGAGACCCAGTACTTC,CASSYSQATQETQYF,-,-,TRBV6-6,TRBJ2-5
TGTGCCAGCAGCTTGACTAGCGGGTATTCTGGGGCCAACGTCCTGACTTTC,CASSLTSGYSGANVLTF,-,TRBD2,TRBV7-2,TRBJ2-6
TGTGCCAGCAGCTCGGACAGGACCTCCGGGGCCAACGTCCTGACTTTC,CASSSDRTSGANVLTF,-,TRBD1,TRBV7-7,TRBJ2-6
TGTGCCTGGAGTTGGCGGGGCACCGGGGAGCTGTTTTTT,CAWSWRGTGELFF,-,-,TRBV30,TRBJ2-2
TGTGCCAGCAGCCCCAGCGGGAGTGGAGATACGCAGTATTTT,CASSPSGSGDTQYF,-,TRBD2,TRBV7-3,TRBJ2-3
TGCAGCGTTGGAAGTCAGGGGGACAATGAGCAGTTCTTC,CSVGSQGDNEQFF,-,TRBD1,TRBV29-1,TRBJ2-1
TGCGCCAGCACCGGGAGGCGGGGGCAGGCTACTGAAGCTTTCTTT,CASTGRRGQATEAFF,once,-,TRBV5-1,TRBJ1-1
TGTGCCAGCATCAGGGGGAGGCTTATTAGCACAGATACGCAGTATTTT,CASIRGRLISTDTQYF,once,-,TRBV7-9,TRBJ2-3
TGTGCCTGGATTAAGCAGGGCTGGTTAGACTATGGCTACACCTTC,CAWIKQGWLDYGYTF,-,-,TRBV30,TRBJ1-2
TGTGCCAGCAGCCGCGGACTAGCGGGAGTTTCAGAGACCCAGTACTTC,CASSRGLAGVSETQYF,once,TRBD2,TRBV7-8,TRBJ2-5